This is a list of T cell receptor beta chains from one sample in a study of regulatory T cells in long-lasting Graves disease. TCRdb passed the multiplex PCR reads through MiXCR, listing each CDR3 protein once. The table has under 700,000 distinct CDR3 sequences, around 16% seen once. The sample also formed part of further work on T cells in Graves' hyperthyroidism and ophthalmopathy.

Sample: peripheral blood mononuclear cells (PBMCs), taken at new diagnosis, from a patient treated with antithyroid drugs. The receptors here all came from a woman aged 40-65 years with Graves disease. CDR3s include the opening cysteine and the closing phenylalanine or tryptophan. A D gene is named only where the DNA matches it firmly. Some rows mark clone size as missing; the rest say once, few, many or name a class of expanded clone.

clone_size | j_call | d_call | v_call | cdr3_nt | cdr3_aa
many | TRBJ1-1 | . | TRBV6-1 | TGTGCCAGCAGTGAACAGGGGCTGATGAACACTGAAGCTTTCTTT | CASSEQGLMNTEAFF
many | TRBJ1-4 | . | TRBV27 | TGTGCCAGCAGTCTTAACTCCATCCCCAATGAAAAACTGTTTTTT | CASSLNSIPNEKLFF
many | TRBJ1-5 | . | TRBV18 | TGTGCCAGCAGTGAGGGGGGGAGCAATCAGCCCCAGCATTTT | CASSEGGSNQPQHF
. | TRBJ1-4 | . | TRBV2 | TGTGCCAGCATCCCGGTTAGGGGAGGGAATGAAAAACTGTTTTTT | CASIPVRGGNEKLFF
many | TRBJ1-1 | . | TRBV6-1 | TGTGCCAGCAGTGAAGGGAACCTAAACACTGAAGCTTTCTTT | CASSEGNLNTEAFF
many | TRBJ2-3 | TRBD2 | TRBV5-4 | TGTGCCAGCAGCGGGTTGAGGGGAGGGGCAGATACGCAGTATTTT | CASSGLRGGADTQYF
many | TRBJ1-2 | . | TRBV6-5 | TGTGCCAGCAGTTATGACAGCATGGGTGGCTACACCTTC | CASSYDSMGGYTF
many | TRBJ1-1 | . | TRBV9 | TGTGCCAGCAGCGTAGGAGACAGGCCGATCACTGAAGCTTTCTTT | CASSVGDRPITEAFF
. | TRBJ1-5 | TRBD1 | TRBV4-1 | TGCGCCAGCAGCCGCGGTACAGGGGAGTTACAGCCCCAGCATTTT | CASSRGTGELQPQHF
many | TRBJ2-7 | TRBD2 | TRBV6-1 | TGTGCCATAGCGGGGATCTCCTACGAGCAGTACTTC | CAIAGISYEQYF
many | TRBJ1-6 | TRBD1 | TRBV12-3/TRBV12-4 | TGTGCCAGCAGTTGGGTGACAGGGTATAATTCACCCCTCCACTTT | CASSWVTGYNSPLHF
many | TRBJ2-7 | . | TRBV5-1 | TGCGCCAGCAGCCCCGTAGCCACCTACGAGCAGTACTTC | CASSPVATYEQYF
few | TRBJ1-1 | . | TRBV3-1 | TGTGCCAGCAGTCTGTTTGGACGGGGAGACACTGAAGCTTTCTTT | CASSLFGRGDTEAFF
few | TRBJ1-2 | TRBD1 | TRBV5-5 | TGTGCCAGCAGCTTGGACACCGGGACAGGGGTATATGGCTACACCTTC | CASSLDTGTGVYGYTF
many | TRBJ2-3 | . | TRBV5-6 | TGTGCCAGCAGCTTCGAAATAGGGCCCACAGATACGCAGTATTTT | CASSFEIGPTDTQYF
. | TRBJ2-1 | TRBD2 | TRBV18 | TGTGCCAGCTCACCCTTTACGGGGGGGCGCGATGAGCAGTTCTTC | CASSPFTGGRDEQFF
few | TRBJ1-4 | . | TRBV28 | TGTGCCAGCAGTTTAGGGGGTGCGGGTCGGGAAAAACTGTTTTTT | CASSLGGAGREKLFF
. | TRBJ2-1 | . | TRBV25-1 | TGTGCCAGCAGTGAACTAGGGGCGAGCTCCTACAATGAGCAGTTCTTC | CASSELGASSYNEQFF
many | TRBJ1-5 | . | TRBV28 | TGTGCCAGCAGTTTAAATCCAGTGGGTCATAATCAGCCCCAGCATTTT | CASSLNPVGHNQPQHF
many | TRBJ1-5 | . | TRBV12-3/TRBV12-4 | TGTGCCAGCAGCCCCGGCCCGGATAGCAATCAGCCCCAGCATTTT | CASSPGPDSNQPQHF
few | TRBJ1-5 | . | TRBV20-1 | TGCAGTGCTAGAGAGAATAGGGGGGCAGCCCAGCATTTT | CSARENRGAAQHF